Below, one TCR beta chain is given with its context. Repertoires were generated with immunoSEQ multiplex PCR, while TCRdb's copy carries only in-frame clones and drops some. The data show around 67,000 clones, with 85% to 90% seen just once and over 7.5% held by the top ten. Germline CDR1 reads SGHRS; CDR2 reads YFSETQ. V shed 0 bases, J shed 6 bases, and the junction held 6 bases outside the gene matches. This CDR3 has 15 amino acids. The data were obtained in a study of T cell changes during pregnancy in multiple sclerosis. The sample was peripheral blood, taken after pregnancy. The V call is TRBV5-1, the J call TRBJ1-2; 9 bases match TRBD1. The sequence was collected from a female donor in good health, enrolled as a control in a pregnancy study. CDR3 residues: CASSLEGQGKHGYTF. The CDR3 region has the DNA TGCGCCAGCAGCTTGGAGGGACAGGGAAAACATGGCTACACCTTC.